This T cell receptor beta chain was observed in a study of shared clonotypes between healthy human individuals. The data were produced by immunoSEQ multiplex PCR, yet TCRdb's version contains in-frame clones alone and is incomplete. The sample holds hundreds of thousands of clones; approximately 96% are singletons and the top ten take less than 0.13%. J gave up 4 bases and V 0 bases, and 5 bases lay outside the gene matches. CDR3 length equals 17 residues. Germline CDR1 and CDR2: SGHRS and YFSETQ. Naivety among CD8 cells was defined by CD45RO negativity and positive CCR7 selection, thereby excluding terminally differentiated effector memory CD45RA+ cells.

The chain is built from TRBV5-1 and TRBJ2-6; TRBD2 matches 9 bases. This receptor was obtained from a woman aged 25 to 45 in good health. What was sequenced was naive CD8+ T cells sorted from blood. CDR3 loop: CASSLEREVSGANVLTF. CDR3 in DNA: TGCGCCAGCAGCTTGGAGCGGGAGGTTAGCGGGGCCAACGTCCTGACTTTC. The variable domain in full, with the rest retrieved from reference TRBV5-1 and TRBJ2-6, is KAGVTQTPRYLIKTRGQQVTLSCSPISGHRSVSWYQQTPGQGLQFLFEYFSETQRNKGNFPGRFSGRQFSNSRSEMNVSTLELGDSALYLCASSLEREVSGANVLTFGAGSRLTVL.